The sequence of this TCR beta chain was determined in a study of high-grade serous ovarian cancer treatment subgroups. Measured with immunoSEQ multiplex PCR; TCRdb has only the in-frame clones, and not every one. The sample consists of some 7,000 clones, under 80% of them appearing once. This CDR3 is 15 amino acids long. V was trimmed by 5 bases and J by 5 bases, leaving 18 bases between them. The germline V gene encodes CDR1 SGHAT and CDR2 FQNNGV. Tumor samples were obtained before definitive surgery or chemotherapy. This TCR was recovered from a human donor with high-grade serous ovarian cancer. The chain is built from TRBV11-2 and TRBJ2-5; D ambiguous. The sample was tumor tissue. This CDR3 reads CASSPSMLEYETQYF. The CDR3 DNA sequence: TGTGCCAGCAGCCCGTCAATGCTTGAATATGAGACCCAGTACTTC. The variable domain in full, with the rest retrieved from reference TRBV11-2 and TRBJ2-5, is EAGVAQSPRYKIIEKRQSVAFWCNPISGHATLYWYQQILGQGPKLLIQFQNNGVVDDSQLPKDRFSAERLKGVDSTLKIQPAKLEDSAVYLCASSPSMLEYETQYFGPGTRLLVL.